This is a list of T cell receptor beta chains from one sample in a study of T cell changes during pregnancy in multiple sclerosis. The repertoire was sequenced with immunoSEQ multiplex PCR; TCRdb's copy has only in-frame clones and lacks some. The data show under 85,000 clones, less than 95% seen once. The source was peripheral blood, collected in the third trimester of pregnancy. These receptor sequences come from a female donor with multiple sclerosis, enrolled in a pregnancy study. Both conserved end residues are part of each CDR3. D genes are given only for firm matches.

V gene	D gene	J gene	CDR3 DNA	CDR3 protein
TRBV19	TRBD2	TRBJ2-7	TGTGCCAGTGGCCCGGGGGGGAGGCAGTACTTC	CASGPGGRQYF
TRBV9	TRBD1	TRBJ2-7	TGTGCCAGCACCCCTGGGACAGGGATCCCCTACGAGCAGTACTTC	CASTPGTGIPYEQYF
TRBV7-2	TRBD2	TRBJ2-7	TGTGCCAGCAGCTTAAGATCCCCAGCGGGGGGGATCGAGCAGTACTTC	CASSLRSPAGGIEQYF
TRBV5-4	NA	TRBJ1-1	TGTGCCAGCAGCTTGGACAGACCAAACACTGAAGCTTTCTTT	CASSLDRPNTEAFF
TRBV19	NA	TRBJ2-7	TGTGCCAGTAGTATAGGATCAGGACAAGCTACCTACGAGCAGTACTTC	CASSIGSGQATYEQYF
TRBV7-3	TRBD2	TRBJ2-1	TGTGCCAGCAGCTTCGGCGGGGGGCCATACAATGAGCAGTTCTTC	CASSFGGGPYNEQFF
TRBV7-9	NA	TRBJ2-2	TGTGCCAGCATAGACGGCGGAAGCACCGGGGAGCTGTTTTTT	CASIDGGSTGELFF
TRBV4-2	NA	TRBJ2-7	TGTGCCAGCAGCCAAGGAGGCACCTACGAGCAGTACTTC	CASSQGGTYEQYF
TRBV5-8	TRBD1	TRBJ2-3	TGTGCCAGCAGCTGGACAGGGGCCGGTGGGTCGGATACGCAGTATTTT	CASSWTGAGGSDTQYF
TRBV6-5	NA	TRBJ2-7	TGTGCCAGCACCCCGGGACCGGGGGACTACGAGCAGTACTTC	CASTPGPGDYEQYF
TRBV25-1	NA	TRBJ1-5	TGTGCCAGCAGTGAATTGGCAGGTTCGAATCAGCCCCAGCATTTT	CASSELAGSNQPQHF
TRBV18	TRBD2	TRBJ2-1	TGTGCCAGCTCACCAGGGCTAGCGGGGGGCCACAGTGAGCAGTTCTTC	CASSPGLAGGHSEQFF
TRBV29-1	TRBD1	TRBJ2-3	TGCAGCGTTGAAGAGGCACAGGGGGCTGGTACGCAGTATTTT	CSVEEAQGAGTQYF
TRBV19	NA	TRBJ2-5	TGTGCCAGTAGCCGTGAAGAGACCCAGTACTTC	CASSREETQYF
TRBV7-6	NA	TRBJ1-1	TGTGCCAGCAGCTTAGCCGGGGGGAACACTGAAGCTTTCTTT	CASSLAGGNTEAFF
TRBV29-1	NA	TRBJ2-5	TGCAGCGTTGAAGACTCCGGACAGTTCCAAGAGACCCAGTACTTC	CSVEDSGQFQETQYF
TRBV27	TRBD1	TRBJ1-1	TGTGCCAGCAGTCCAAACAGGGGAATCACTGAAGCTTTCTTT	CASSPNRGITEAFF